Below, 30 T cell receptor beta chains from the same sample are listed, as sequenced in a study of blood T cell repertoires in COVID-19. Produced via immunoSEQ multiplex PCR; TCRdb's table is partial and in-frame only. Of some 240,000 clones listed, 88% were seen once; the top ten hold roughly 10%. Sequencing was carried out using peripheral blood. These receptors were taken from a woman aged 70-85 years with COVID-19, enrolled during active disease.

This clone was observed a single time. This chain uses TRBV30 with TRBJ2-5, with a possible D match to TRBD2 (5 bases). Germline lookup yields CDR1 GTSNPN and CDR2 SVGIG (reference sequence). The V end lost 0 bases, the J end lost 4 bases, and 12 bases lay between the germline ends. The CDR3 extends over 14 amino acids. Written as DNA, the CDR3 is TGTGCCTGGAGTGTATACATAGCGTTAGAGACCCAGTACTTC. Protein product: CAWSVYIALETQYF.

This sequence joins TRBV7-2 and TRBJ1-1; possible D gene TRBD1, 6 bases. Germline CDR1 reads SGHTA; CDR2 reads FQGNSA. Trimming cost V 3 bases and J 7 bases, with 15 bases left between them. The CDR3 spans 14 residues. CDR3 amino acids: CASSFSGTPDEAFF. Written as DNA, the CDR3 is TGTGCCAGCAGCTTTTCCGGGACACCGGATGAAGCTTTCTTT. Variable domain in full (rest from reference TRBV7-2 and TRBJ1-1): GAGVSQSPSNKVTEKGKDVELRCDPISGHTALYWYRQSLGQGLEFLIYFQGNSAPDKSGLPSDRFSAERTGGSVSTLTIQRTQQEDSAVYLCASSFSGTPDEAFFGQGTRLTVV.

This clone appeared a few times. The gene calls are TRBV11-2 and TRBJ2-7; 10 bases agree with TRBD1. Germline V gene sequence: CDR1 SGHAT, CDR2 FQNNGV. The CDR3 is 15 amino acids. V was pared by 1 base and J by 2 bases, with 2 bases of the junction left unmatched. CDR3: CASSLVGTGAYEQYF. The DNA for the CDR3 is TGTGCCAGCAGCTTAGTTGGGACAGGGGCCTACGAGCAGTACTTC.

The chain uses TRBV30 and TRBJ2-1; TRBD2 is a possible D gene (5 bases). Trimming shortened V by 2 bases and J by 8 bases, and 22 bases separated the two germline ends. Germline values: CDR1 GTSNPN, CDR2 SVGIG (reference sequence). This CDR3 contains 16 residues. The chain's CDR3 is CAWSSRGRLVVDEQFF. The CDR3, as DNA: TGTGCCTGGAGTAGCCGGGGTAGATTGGTCGTGGATGAGCAGTTCTTC.

The chain uses TRBV18 and TRBJ2-1; possible D gene TRBD1, 7 bases. The germline V gene encodes CDR1 KGHSH and CDR2 LQKENI. The CDR3 runs 18 residues. Trimming left V 0 bases short and J 5 bases short, with 20 bases between. CDR3 DNA: TGTGCCAGCTCACCACCGGAGGCGGAGGGGGCGAGTAACAATGAGCAGTTCTTC. It is translated as CASSPPEAEGASNNEQFF.

As for this clone: The sample contains more than one DNA sequence encoding this CDR3. The V call is TRBV29-1, the J call TRBJ2-6; D call uncertain. CDR3 length: 12 residues. Germline V gene lookup returns CDR1 SQVTM and CDR2 ANQGSEA. V gave up 5 bases and J gave up 0 bases, with 2 bases separating them. CDR3 DNA sequence: TGCAGCGTTTACTCTGGGGCCAACGTCCTGACTTTC. This sequence encodes CSVYSGANVLTF.

The chain recombines TRBV6-1 with TRBJ1-6; D remains ambiguous. V lost 3 bases and J 8 bases, leaving 11 bases between the germline ends. Germline values: CDR1 MNHNS, CDR2 SASEGT. The CDR3 runs to 14 residues. The CDR3 protein is CASSDLGADSPLHF. The DNA for the CDR3 is TGTGCCAGCAGTGATCTGGGTGCGGATTCACCCCTCCACTTT.

The DNA of the CDR3 is TGTGCCAGCAGCTCGCTCGGGACTAGCGATTACGAGCAGTACTTC. Protein product: CASSSLGTSDYEQYF. V usage is TRBV11-2 and J usage is TRBJ2-7, with 10 bases identical to TRBD2. The V gene end was trimmed by 4 bases and the J gene end by 4 bases; junction bases not matched to a gene: 7. The CDR3 covers 15 residues. Per germline, CDR1 SGHAT and CDR2 FQNNGV.

V gene TRBV5-1 combines with J gene TRBJ1-1; no clear D. There are 13 residues in the CDR3. The germline V and J ends were trimmed by 5 bases and 0 bases, with 8 bases remaining between them. CDR1 is SGHRS, CDR2 YFSETQ, per germline. This CDR3 is CASRAAMNTEAFF. The CDR3 DNA is TGCGCCAGCAGGGCTGCAATGAACACTGAAGCTTTCTTT.

The table lists this clone with a count of one. The genes are TRBV5-6 and TRBJ2-5; no clear D. Germline CDR1 is SGHDT and CDR2 is YYEEEE. The germline V and J ends were trimmed by 5 bases and 1 base, with 3 bases remaining between them. The CDR3 runs 11 residues. The CDR3 DNA sequence: TGTGCCAGCAGGGCCCAAGAGACCCAGTACTTC. Amino acid sequence: CASRAQETQYF.

The chain has TRBV5-1 and TRBJ2-7; TRBD1 is a possible D gene (6 bases). This CDR3 is built from 14 residues. Looked up from germline, CDR1 is SGHRS and CDR2 is YFSETQ. Deletions cut 3 bases from V and 3 bases from J, with 13 bases between. In DNA form, the CDR3 reads TGCGCCAGCAGCTCAGGGGAAATTAACTACGAGCAGTACTTC. It codes for CASSSGEINYEQYF.

The chain uses TRBV2 and TRBJ1-5; D is unresolved. Germline CDR1 SNHLY, CDR2 FYNNEI. The V end was cut by 4 bases, the J end by 1 base, with 17 bases between. The CDR3 has 17 residues. In nucleotides, the CDR3 is TGTGCCAGCAGTGTCATACGGACCCCGGGGAGCAATCAGCCCCAGCATTTT. It encodes CASSVIRTPGSNQPQHF.

This clone has a single count. The CDR3 DNA reads as TGCAGCGTTGCGACAGGGGGCAATCAGCCCCAGCATTTT. Amino acids: CSVATGGNQPQHF. The gene calls are TRBV29-1 and TRBJ1-5, with TRBD1 matching 8 bases. After removal of 4 bases from V and 2 bases from J, the junction contained 1 base not matched to a gene. The V gene's germline CDR1 is SQVTM and CDR2 ANQGSEA. The CDR3 is made up of 13 amino acids.

The chain joins TRBV10-2 to TRBJ2-7; D not resolved. The CDR3 has 11 residues. V was shortened by 9 bases and J by 1 base, with 7 bases between the two germline ends. Germline V gives CDR1 WSHSY, CDR2 SAAADI. This chain's CDR3 is CASGASYEQYF. The CDR3 coding sequence is TGCGCCAGTGGAGCTTCCTACGAGCAGTACTTC.

Note on this clone: The germline gene is not matched at one end of the junction; a read error may be the cause. The gene calls are TRBV7-7 and TRBJ2-5; D may be TRBD2 (6 bases). The CDR3 is 14 residues long. Germline CDR1 SSHAT, CDR2 FNYEAQ (reference sequence). The CDR3 sequence is CASSLRRGQETQYF. In nucleotides, the CDR3 is TGTGCTAGCAGCTTAAGGAGGGGCCAAGAGACCCAGTACTTC.

The chain recombines TRBV6-5 with TRBJ1-2, with 11 nucleotides matching TRBD1. Unmatched junction bases numbered 6, after V lost 8 bases and J lost 4 bases. This CDR3 is 14 amino acids long. The germline CDR1 and CDR2 sequences are MNHEY and SVGAGI. Here the CDR3 DNA reads TGTGCCAGCGGTCGGACAGGGGGCAGCTATGGCTACACCTTC. This sequence encodes CASGRTGGSYGYTF.

This clone showed up just once. The rearrangement links TRBV30 to TRBJ1-2; tentatively, D is TRBD1 (6 bases). The CDR3 has 13 residues. Germline CDR1 is GTSNPN and CDR2 is SVGIG (reference sequence). The V gene lost 0 bases and the J gene lost 5 bases, with 10 bases spanning the gap. Here the CDR3 DNA reads TGTGCCTGGAGTGTACAGGGTTGGTATGGCTACACCTTC. Translation: CAWSVQGWYGYTF.

The chain combines TRBV5-4 with TRBJ2-7; the D gene is possibly TRBD1 (6 bases). Germline-derived CDR1 and CDR2 are SGHNT and YYREEE (reference sequence). The CDR3 sequence is 14 residues long. V lost 1 base to trimming and J lost 1 base, with 9 bases between them. The CDR3 DNA sequence: TGTGCCAGCAGCTTGCCCACAGGGTCCTACGAGCAGTACTTC. Its protein is CASSLPTGSYEQYF.

As for this clone: The germline gene is not matched at one end of the junction; a read error may be the cause. The chain joins TRBV6-1 to TRBJ1-3, with D possibly matching TRBD1 (6 bases). In germline, CDR1 is MNHNS, CDR2 SASEGT. This CDR3 contains 14 residues. Here the CDR3 reads CASCDRPSGNTIYF. CDR3 DNA: TGTGCCAGCTGTGACAGGCCCTCTGGAAACACCATATATTTT.

This chain connects TRBV28 to TRBJ1-3; D ambiguous. V gave up 5 bases and J gave up 2 bases, with 16 bases separating them. Germline values: CDR1 MDHEN, CDR2 SYDVKM. The CDR3 length is 16 residues. Here the CDR3 reads CASSPPGGIAGNTIYF. The CDR3 DNA sequence: TGTGCCAGCAGTCCCCCCGGCGGGATAGCTGGAAACACCATATATTTT.

This sequence joins TRBV3-1 (or the pseudogene TRBV3-2) and TRBJ1-4, with no clear D. Trimming removed 4 bases from V and 8 bases from J, with 8 bases in between. The CDR3 has 12 amino acids. Germline lookup yields CDR1 LGHDT and CDR2 YNNKEL (reference sequence). For the CDR3, the DNA is TGTGCCAGCAGCCGCCCACAGGAAAAACTGTTTTTT. As protein: CASSRPQEKLFF.

The chain joins TRBV19 to TRBJ2-7, with 9 bases fitting TRBD1. The CDR3 is made up of 15 amino acids. With 3 bases clipped from V and 6 bases from J, the junction kept 9 bases outside the gene matches. The germline gives CDR1 LNHDA, CDR2 SQIVND (reference sequence). CDR3 loop: CASSIGTGINGEQYF. The DNA for the CDR3 is TGTGCCAGTAGTATCGGGACAGGGATTAATGGCGAGCAGTACTTC. Full variable domain (remainder filled in from reference TRBV19 and TRBJ2-7): DGGITQSPKYLFRKEGQNVTLSCEQNLNHDAMYWYRQDPGQGLRLIYYSQIVNDFQKGDIAEGYSVSREKKESFPLTVTSAQKNPTAFYLCASSIGTGINGEQYFGPGTRLTVT.

The gene calls are TRBV20-1 and TRBJ2-3, with 10 bases matching TRBD2. V shed 3 bases and J 3 bases; nucleotides not matched to a gene: 6. The CDR3 runs 15 residues. Germline-derived CDR1 and CDR2 are DFQATT and SNEGSKA (reference sequence). The CDR3 protein is CSASTASGSTDTQYF. The CDR3 nucleotides are TGCAGTGCTAGTACCGCTAGCGGGAGTACAGATACGCAGTATTTT.

The genes are TRBV10-3 and TRBJ2-3; TRBD2 might be the D (6 bases). The CDR3 runs 13 residues. Germline V gene data show CDR1 as ENHRY and CDR2 as SYGVKD. The V end was cut by 2 bases, the J end by 4 bases, with 7 bases between. CDR3 protein: CAISEGGADTQYF. The CDR3 nucleotides are TGTGCCATCAGTGAGGGCGGGGCAGATACGCAGTATTTT.

The gene calls are TRBV2 and TRBJ2-3, with 7 positions matching TRBD1. This CDR3 is 13 amino acids long. Trimming removed 10 bases from V and 5 bases from J; junction bases left unmatched: 9. Germline CDR1 is SNHLY and CDR2 is FYNNEI. Here the CDR3 DNA reads TGTGCCATAAAGACAGGGACGTTAGATACGCAGTATTTT. The encoded protein is CAIKTGTLDTQYF.

The rearrangement links TRBV3-1 (or the pseudogene TRBV3-2) to TRBJ2-3; 8 bases fit TRBD2. This CDR3 is 16 amino acids long. Per germline, CDR1 LGHDT and CDR2 YNNKEL (reference sequence). J lost 0 bases, V lost 2 bases, and 4 bases had no gene match. CDR3 amino acids: CASSQLAGPSTDTQYF. The CDR3 region has the DNA TGTGCCAGCAGCCAACTAGCGGGTCCTAGCACAGATACGCAGTATTTT.

V gene TRBV7-8 combines with J gene TRBJ2-1; the match to TRBD2 covers 13 bases. Trimming cost V 0 bases and J 8 bases; bases outside gene matches: 7. The germline V gene encodes CDR1 SGHVS and CDR2 FQNEAQ. The CDR3 spans 17 residues. The CDR3 reads CASSLALGTSGTYEQFF. DNA for the CDR3: TGTGCCAGCAGCTTAGCGCTCGGGACTAGCGGGACCTATGAGCAGTTCTTC.

This chain uses TRBV5-4 with TRBJ1-2; the D is unclear. This CDR3 spans 13 amino acids. The V end was cut by 0 bases, the J end by 3 bases, with 6 bases between. Germline CDR1 reads SGHNT; CDR2 reads YYREEE (reference sequence). This chain's CDR3 is CASSLDEDYGYTF. The CDR3 DNA follows: TGTGCCAGCAGCTTGGACGAGGACTATGGCTACACCTTC.

V usage is TRBV6-2 or TRBV6-3 and J usage is TRBJ1-5; D gene uncertain. This CDR3 region has 14 residues. Trimming removed 5 bases at V and 1 base at J, with 9 bases between. Germline CDR1 and CDR2: MNHEY and SVGEGT. The CDR3 protein is CASSRAGSNQPQHF. In DNA, the CDR3 is TGTGCCAGCAGTCGTGCGGGGAGCAATCAGCCCCAGCATTTT.

This chain links TRBV28 with TRBJ2-3, with 9 nucleotides matching TRBD2. The CDR3 runs 15 residues. V dropped 6 bases and J dropped 0; count of bases not matched to a gene: 4. Germline V lookup: CDR1 MDHEN, CDR2 SYDVKM. The CDR3 is CASSITSGSTDTQYF. The CDR3 region has the DNA TGTGCCAGCAGCATCACTAGCGGGAGCACAGATACGCAGTATTTT.